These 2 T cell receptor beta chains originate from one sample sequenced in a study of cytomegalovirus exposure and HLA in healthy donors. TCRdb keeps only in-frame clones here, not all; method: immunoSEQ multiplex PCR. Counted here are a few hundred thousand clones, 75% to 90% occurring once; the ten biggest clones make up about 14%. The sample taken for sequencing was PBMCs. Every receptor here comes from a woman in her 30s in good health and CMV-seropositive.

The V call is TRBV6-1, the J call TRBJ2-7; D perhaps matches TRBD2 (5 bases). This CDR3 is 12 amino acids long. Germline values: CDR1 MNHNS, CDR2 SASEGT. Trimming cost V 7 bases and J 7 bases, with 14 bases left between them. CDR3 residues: CASTRTRGEQYF. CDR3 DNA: TGTGCCAGCACTAGAACCCGGGGAGAGCAGTACTTC.

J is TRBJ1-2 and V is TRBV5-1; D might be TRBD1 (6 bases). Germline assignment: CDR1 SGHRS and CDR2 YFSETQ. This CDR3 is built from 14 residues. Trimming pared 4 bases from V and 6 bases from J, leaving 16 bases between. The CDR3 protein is CASSPGVGGDGYTF. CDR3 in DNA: TGCGCCAGCAGCCCGGGGGTCGGGGGCGATGGCTACACCTTC. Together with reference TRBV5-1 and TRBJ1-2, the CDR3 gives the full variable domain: KAGVTQTPRYLIKTRGQQVTLSCSPISGHRSVSWYQQTPGQGLQFLFEYFSETQRNKGNFPGRFSGRQFSNSRSEMNVSTLELGDSALYLCASSPGVGGDGYTFGSGTRLTVV.